A selection of T cell receptor beta chains follows, all from one sample in a study of blood T cells in healthy people across ages. TCRdb re-called the 5' RACE reads through MiXCR, storing one row per CDR3 protein. The data show fewer than 1.5 million distinct CDR3 sequences, around 42% seen once. The source material was blood. The receptors derive from a woman aged 18-29 years in good health. CDR3s include the opening cysteine and the closing phenylalanine or tryptophan. Fields, in order: V gene, D gene, J gene, clone size, CDR3 DNA, CDR3 protein. The D gene is left open where the match is weak. Size values are once, few and many counts, or a class for expanded clones, and some rows have none.

>TRBV7-2|TRBD2|TRBJ2-3|few
TGTGCCAGCAGCCGGACTAGCGGGGGGCCACGAAGCACAGATACGCAGTATTTT
CASSRTSGGPRSTDTQYF
>TRBV5-4|-|TRBJ2-2|-
TGTGCCAGCAGCTTGGTTCAGGGTGCCGGGGAGCTGTTTTTT
CASSLVQGAGELFF
>TRBV6-5|-|TRBJ1-2|-
TGTGCCAGCAGGAGCCAAGGCCCTAACTATGGCTACACCTTC
CASRSQGPNYGYTF
>TRBV5-1|TRBD2|TRBJ2-7|-
TGCGCCAGCGCTAAGGTGGGGGGTCTAGCGGGGGGACCAGATTACAATGAGCAGTACTTC
CASAKVGGLAGGPDYNEQYF
>TRBV28|TRBD1|TRBJ1-5|few
TGTGCCAGCAGCCGAAGTGGGCAGGGGGCAAGGCAGCCCCAGCATTTT
CASSRSGQGARQPQHF
>TRBV5-1|-|TRBJ2-1|few
TGCGCCAGCAGCTTGATAAGGGGAGGATACAATGAGCAGTTCTTC
CASSLIRGGYNEQFF
>TRBV5-1|-|TRBJ1-1|-
TGCGCCAGCAGCCCCCAAACAGGGTCGAGTGAAGCTTTCTTT
CASSPQTGSSEAFF
>TRBV20-1|-|TRBJ1-1|-
TGCAGTGCTAGAGATCACGGCAGGGGAGGCACTGAAGCTTTCTTT
CSARDHGRGGTEAFF
>TRBV27|TRBD1|TRBJ2-6|few
TGTGCCAGCAGTTTTTCCGGGACAGGGGTTGGGGCCAACGTCCTGACTTTC
CASSFSGTGVGANVLTF
>TRBV2|-|TRBJ2-7|-
TGTGCCAGCAGTGAAAGGCAGGTGAATGAGCAGTACTTC
CASSERQVNEQYF
>TRBV20-1|TRBD2|TRBJ2-5|-
TGCAGTGCTAGAGGGGGACTAGGATACCTTCCCCAAGAGACCCAGTACTTC
CSARGGLGYLPQETQYF
>TRBV29-1|-|TRBJ2-7|-
TGCAGCGTTGGAGGGGCGAGCTACGAGCAGTACTTC
CSVGGASYEQYF
>TRBV6-1|-|TRBJ2-7|few
TGTGCCAGCGCCGAACGGGACATCGGATCCTACGAGCAGTACTTC
CASAERDIGSYEQYF
>TRBV2|-|TRBJ1-1|once
TGTGCCCGCAGCGGGGGCACTGAAGCTTTCTTT
CARSGGTEAFF
>TRBV6-1|-|TRBJ2-7|-
TGTGCCAGCAACATGGGGGCGTACTACGAGCAGTACTTC
CASNMGAYYEQYF
>TRBV7-2|TRBD2|TRBJ2-3|-
TGTGCCAGCAGCTTAGGGCGGCGGGGACTAGCAACAGATACGCAGTATTTT
CASSLGRRGLATDTQYF
>TRBV12-3/TRBV12-4|-|TRBJ1-2|-
TGTGCCAGCGGATTAATGGGGGGCGACTATGGCTACACCTTC
CASGLMGGDYGYTF
>TRBV12-3/TRBV12-4|TRBD1|TRBJ1-4|-
TGTGCCAGCAGTACAGGGGCATGGAGTGAAAAACTGTTTTTT
CASSTGAWSEKLFF
>TRBV19|-|TRBJ2-3|-
TGTGCCAGTAGTATAACGACAGGCCCCACAGATACGCAGTATTTT
CASSITTGPTDTQYF
>TRBV29-1|-|TRBJ1-4|few
TGCAGCGTTGACAGGTTTGGGGGAAATGAAAAACTGTTTTTT
CSVDRFGGNEKLFF
>TRBV7-2|-|TRBJ2-1|many
TGTGCCAGCAGCTTAGATCGAGGGCCCTACAATGAGCAGTTCTTC
CASSLDRGPYNEQFF
>TRBV27|TRBD1|TRBJ1-2|-
TGTGCCAGCAGTTTGGACGGGGACAGAGCTAACTATGGCTACACCTTC
CASSLDGDRANYGYTF
>TRBV5-6|TRBD1|TRBJ1-2|once
TGTGCCAGCAGCTGGACAGGGGGCTGGTATGGCTACACCTTC
CASSWTGGWYGYTF
>TRBV9|-|TRBJ2-6|-
TGTGCCAGCAGCAGCCGCGATTCTGGGGCCAACGTCCTGACTTTC
CASSSRDSGANVLTF
>TRBV3-1|-|TRBJ1-6|-
TGTGCCAGCAGCCAGTGGGGAGGCAATTCACCCCTCCACTTT
CASSQWGGNSPLHF
>TRBV30|-|TRBJ1-5|-
TGTGCCTGGAGTACGGCCCGCGAGGGCAATCAGCCCCAGCATTTT
CAWSTAREGNQPQHF
>TRBV7-6|TRBD1|TRBJ2-7|-
TGTGCCAGCACCCCGGGGACAGGGACAGGGTCCTACGAGCAGTACTTC
CASTPGTGTGSYEQYF
>TRBV6-6|-|TRBJ1-4|-
TGTGCCAGCAGTTACTCCTTGGGGGATAATGAAAAACTGTTTTTT
CASSYSLGDNEKLFF
>TRBV5-1|TRBD2|TRBJ2-1|-
TGCGCCAGCATGAGACTAGCGGGAGGGAGCTTCTACAATGAGCAGTTCTTC
CASMRLAGGSFYNEQFF
>TRBV30|-|TRBJ2-7|few
TGTGCCTGGGGCAGGGGTTACGAGCAGTACTTC
CAWGRGYEQYF
>TRBV20-1|-|TRBJ2-2|-
TGCAGTGCTAGAGAGGGAAGCGCAAACACCGGGGAGCTGTTTTTT
CSAREGSANTGELFF
>TRBV4-2|-|TRBJ2-7|-
TGTGTCAGCAGCCAAGACTCGGCCGGATCCTACGAGCAGTACTTC
CVSSQDSAGSYEQYF
>TRBV6-1|-|TRBJ2-1|-
TGTGCCAGCAGTGAAATGGGGGGGGGCCGAAATGAGCAGTTCTTC
CASSEMGGGRNEQFF
>TRBV4-1|TRBD2|TRBJ2-7|few
TGCGCCAGCAGCCGAGGCGGGACTATATACGAGCAGTACTTC
CASSRGGTIYEQYF
>TRBV6-5|-|TRBJ1-6|-
TGTGCCAGCAGTTCGACAGGTGTCACCCTCCACTTT
CASSSTGVTLHF
>TRBV12-3/TRBV12-4|-|TRBJ1-2|-
TGTGCCAGCAGTTTAGGGCCCACCTCTAACTATGGCTACACCTTC
CASSLGPTSNYGYTF
>TRBV4-1|-|TRBJ2-7|-
TGCGCCAGCAGCCAAGTCCGGGGCGAGCAGTACTTC
CASSQVRGEQYF
>TRBV5-6|-|TRBJ2-6|-
TGTGCCAGCAGCTTTAGGTTAACTGGGGCCAACGTCCTGACTTTC
CASSFRLTGANVLTF
>TRBV27|-|TRBJ2-7|few
TGTGCCAGCAAACGGGACGGACGCTCCTACGAGCAGTACTTC
CASKRDGRSYEQYF
>TRBV16|-|TRBJ1-4|few
TGTGCCAGCACCATGGATGAACCTAATGAAAAACTGTTTTTT
CASTMDEPNEKLFF
>TRBV5-5|-|TRBJ2-5|-
TGTGCCAGCAGCTTGGATTGGACAGTCCAAGAGACCCAGTACTTC
CASSLDWTVQETQYF
>TRBV2|-|TRBJ1-4|-
TGTGCCAGCCGTCAGGGGTCGGCAACTAATGAAAAACTGTTTTTT
CASRQGSATNEKLFF
>TRBV10-3|TRBD1|TRBJ2-1|few
TGTGCCATCAGGGGACAGGAAGGGGGCTACAATGAGCAGTTCTTC
CAIRGQEGGYNEQFF
>TRBV12-3/TRBV12-4|-|TRBJ2-1|-
TGTGCCAGCAGTTTAGCGCTAAGACGGACCTACAATGAGCAGTTCTTC
CASSLALRRTYNEQFF
>TRBV4-1|-|TRBJ1-1|-
TGCGCCAGCAGCCATGGGAGGCTTAATCCTGAAGCTTTCTTT
CASSHGRLNPEAFF
>TRBV7-9|TRBD2|TRBJ2-3|-
TGTGCCAGCAGCCCGACGTCTGGGCGGGGGACAGATACGCAGTATTTT
CASSPTSGRGTDTQYF
>TRBV25-1|TRBD1|TRBJ2-1|few
TGTGCCAGCAGTGAACCGGGACAGATATACAATGAGCAGTTCTTC
CASSEPGQIYNEQFF
>TRBV29-1|TRBD2|TRBJ2-3|few
TGCAGCGTTGAAGCGGGACTACCCAATGGAGATACGCAGTATTTT
CSVEAGLPNGDTQYF
>TRBV20-1|TRBD1|TRBJ1-2|-
TGCAGTGCTAGAGATATCGCGCAGGGGGCGAACTATGGCTACACCTTC
CSARDIAQGANYGYTF
>TRBV7-2|-|TRBJ1-4|-
TGTGCCAGCAGCTCAGGAGGCGCCGGAACTAATGAAAAACTGTTTTTT
CASSSGGAGTNEKLFF
>TRBV9|TRBD2|TRBJ2-3|once
TGTGCCAGCAGCGTAAGGTTGGCGGGGGAGAGTACGCAGTATTTT
CASSVRLAGESTQYF
>TRBV3-1|-|TRBJ2-7|few
TGTGCCAGCAGCCAAGATTTTACAGGTGACGAGCAGTACTTC
CASSQDFTGDEQYF
>TRBV20-1|-|TRBJ1-1|-
TGCAGTGCAACACGACGGGAGAACACTGAAGCTTTCTTT
CSATRRENTEAFF
>TRBV7-2|-|TRBJ1-1|few
TGTGCCAGCAGCTTAGATTCATGGACTGAAGCTTTCTTT
CASSLDSWTEAFF
>TRBV10-3|-|TRBJ2-3|-
TGTGCCACCAGGAAGGGGGAATCAGATAAGCAGTATTTT
CATRKGESDKQYF
>TRBV12-3/TRBV12-4|-|TRBJ1-5|few
TGTGCCAGCAGCGATACAGTCCTTGGCAATCAGCCCCAGCATTTT
CASSDTVLGNQPQHF
>TRBV15|TRBD1|TRBJ1-1|-
TGTGCCACCAGCGGCCTTGGACAGGGGTTCACTGAAGCTTTCTTT
CATSGLGQGFTEAFF
>TRBV20-1|-|TRBJ2-5|-
TGCAGTGCCCCGGCAACCGAGAGGGCCCAGTACTTC
CSAPATERAQYF
>TRBV10-1|TRBD2|TRBJ2-1|-
TGCGCCAGCAGTACGACTAGCGGGAGGGAGACCCAGTTCTTC
CASSTTSGRETQFF